This TCR beta chain comes out of a study of blood T cell repertoires in COVID-19. For the study at large: COVID-19 samples collected from the United States, Italy and Spain covered acute and convalescent phases. The analysed material was cDNA or gDNA that came from T cells, B-cell-depleted T cells, or PBMCs.

Germline V CDR1 and CDR2: SGHVS, FQNEAQ. The CDR3 spans 14 residues. The V and J ends lost 1 base and 2 bases respectively, with 6 bases between them. Per the authors' pipeline: It was from reference gene primer amplification that nucleated cell counts were estimated. Here immunoSEQ multiplex PCR was the method, and the copy in TCRdb shows in-frame clones only, minus some. The V and J calls and clone size were taken over from that table, and D and trimming were inferred from the DNA. The sample contains 60,000 to 85,000 clones, around 74% of which appear only once. The sample was peripheral blood. This chain joins TRBV7-8 and TRBJ1-3; no clear D. The clonotype comes from a human donor with acute or convalescent COVID-19. The donor label of this sample is uncertain. CDR3 amino acids: CASSLVTAGNTIYF. The CDR3 nucleotides are TGTGCCAGCAGCTTAGTAACGGCTGGAAACACCATATATTTT.